Each of the 9 T cell receptor beta chains below was sequenced from the same sample in a study of regulatory T cells in long-lasting Graves disease. CDR3-region Arm-PCR and iRepertoire HTBI primers produced the TCR beta libraries. TCRdb reanalysed the multiplex PCR reads using MiXCR and keeps one entry per CDR3 protein. The sample has roughly 500,000 distinct CDR3 sequences; 14% are singletons. Time point of the sample: newly diagnosed GD, antithyroid drugs for less than 3 months. RNA isolated from PBMCs was used to make the TCR library. The same data also went into a second study, on T cells in Graves' hyperthyroidism and ophthalmopathy.

Specimen: peripheral blood mononuclear cells (PBMCs), collected at new diagnosis, from a patient treated with antithyroid drugs. These receptors were obtained from a woman aged 50 to 60 with Graves disease.

In its sample, this clonotype was seen a few times. The chain links TRBV18 to TRBJ2-3; maybe TRBD2 (6 bases). V lost 3 bases to trimming and J lost 2 bases, with 21 bases between them. From germline, CDR1 is KGHSH and CDR2 LQKENI. The CDR3 sequence is 18 residues long. The DNA for the CDR3 is TGTGCCAGCTCACCTAGTGCGCCCCTAGCGAGCAACACAGATACGCAGTATTTT. This sequence encodes CASSPSAPLASNTDTQYF.

On this clonotype itself: Given a much more abundant clone one base away, this may be a read error. The chain uses TRBV12-3 or TRBV12-4 and TRBJ2-7, with D unclear. This CDR3 region has 13 residues. The V end was cut by 1 base, the J end by 7 bases, with 11 bases between. The CDR3 reads CASSLGSVNEQYF. In nucleotides, the CDR3 is TGTGCCAGCAGTTTAGGGAGTGTCAATGAGCAGTACTTC.

This clonotype showed up many times. The genes are TRBV28 and TRBJ2-7, with TRBD1 matching over 9 bases. Germline loops: CDR1 MDHEN, CDR2 SYDVKM. With V trimmed by 4 bases and J by 0 bases, 4 bases remained unmatched. This CDR3 has 15 amino acids. CDR3 DNA sequence: TGTGCCAGCAGTTCGCACAGGGGGCCCTCCTACGAGCAGTACTTC. As protein: CASSSHRGPSYEQYF.

In this sample, this clonotype turned up many times. This CDR3 reads CASSWTGSGTDTQYF. The CDR3 nucleotides read TGTGCCAGCAGTTGGACCGGGTCGGGCACAGATACGCAGTATTTT. The chain combines TRBV12-3 or TRBV12-4 with TRBJ2-3; D unresolved. V lost 4 bases and J lost 1, with 12 bases in between. The CDR3 length is 15 residues.

This clonotype was recorded many times. J is TRBJ1-2 and V is TRBV5-1; 9 bases are shared with TRBD1. This CDR3 is built from 16 residues. The germline CDR1 and CDR2 sequences are SGHRS and YFSETQ. Trimming took 0 bases from V and 3 from J; bases not matched to a gene: 6. The CDR3 DNA follows: TGCGCCAGCAGCTTGGGGACAGGGGCCTTCGACTATGGCTACACCTTC. Protein: CASSLGTGAFDYGYTF.

In its sample, this clonotype was seen many times. The rearrangement joins TRBV6-1 to TRBJ1-2; the D is unclear. Trimming left V 3 bases short and J 3 bases short, with 11 bases between. CDR1 is MNHNS, CDR2 SASEGT, per germline. The CDR3 contains 14 residues. This CDR3 reads CASSDEGKDYGYTF. The CDR3, as DNA: TGTGCCAGCAGTGACGAGGGAAAGGACTATGGCTACACCTTC.

The rearrangement links TRBV5-6 to TRBJ2-1; the D gene is possibly TRBD2 (6 bases). The CDR3 spans 15 residues. V was trimmed by 4 bases and J by 1 base, leaving 12 bases between them. Germline V gene lookup returns CDR1 SGHDT and CDR2 YYEEEE. The DNA for the CDR3 is TGTGCCAGCAGCCCCCAGGCGGGGTCCTACAATGAGCAGTTCTTC. It is translated as CASSPQAGSYNEQFF.

The chain couples TRBV6-2 or TRBV6-3 to TRBJ1-1, with D tentatively TRBD1 (5 bases). The CDR3 runs to 16 residues. Per the germline V gene, CDR1 is MNHEY and CDR2 is SVGEGT. Deletions cut 7 bases from V and 2 bases from J, with 20 bases between. The DNA of the CDR3 is TGTGCCAGCAACTACTATAAAGGGACGGCAAACACTGAAGCTTTCTTT. It yields the protein CASNYYKGTANTEAFF.

This clonotype was found many times. The chain combines TRBV30 with TRBJ2-5, with 7 bases lining up with TRBD2. J gave up 2 bases and V 0 bases, and 0 bases lay outside the gene matches. Germline V gene sequence: CDR1 GTSNPN, CDR2 SVGIG (reference sequence). This CDR3 contains 13 residues. CDR3: CAWSVGGQETQYF. As DNA, the CDR3 is TGTGCCTGGAGTGTGGGGGGGCAAGAGACCCAGTACTTC.